The next 20 T cell receptor beta chains were all read from a single sample in a study of cytomegalovirus exposure and HLA in healthy donors. The PCR employed 60 Vbeta primers together with 13 Jbeta primers. Profiled with immunoSEQ multiplex PCR; TCRdb holds only in-frame clones, not every one. The repertoire holds some 190,000 clones, 70% to 90% seen once, with 1.5% to 2% in the top ten. The specimen was PBMCs. Source of these receptors: a woman between 18 and 29 years old in good health and CMV-seronegative.

The genes are TRBV9 and TRBJ2-5; D unresolved. This CDR3 region has 13 residues. The germline gives CDR1 SGDLS, CDR2 YYNGEE. The V end lost 1 base, the J end lost 5 bases, and 9 bases lay between the germline ends. The CDR3 protein is CASSVSEWETQYF. The CDR3 DNA follows: TGTGCCAGCAGCGTATCCGAGTGGGAGACCCAGTACTTC.

This clone was observed a single time. The CDR3 spells CASSWTGNRGTGELFF. The CDR3 region has the DNA TGTGCCAGCAGCTGGACCGGGAACCGGGGGACCGGGGAGCTGTTTTTT. The chain employs TRBV5-8 and TRBJ2-2; maybe TRBD2 (6 bases). Germline V gives CDR1 SGHTS, CDR2 YDEGEE. V lost 3 bases to trimming and J lost 5 bases, with 17 bases between them. There are 16 residues in the CDR3.

V is TRBV6-5 and J is TRBJ2-7, with D maybe TRBD1 (5 bases). Per the germline V gene, CDR1 is MNHEY and CDR2 is SVGAGI. Trimming removed 0 bases from V and 3 bases from J, with 9 bases in between. The CDR3 runs to 14 residues. Here the CDR3 reads CASSYSLQVYEQYF. In nucleotides, the CDR3 is TGTGCCAGCAGTTACTCGTTACAGGTCTACGAGCAGTACTTC.

A few counts support this clone. The V gene is TRBV2, the J gene TRBJ2-5, with no clear D. Trimming removed 10 bases from V and 2 bases from J, with 8 bases in between. Germline loops: CDR1 SNHLY, CDR2 FYNNEI. The CDR3 length is 11 residues. CDR3: CAKSIQETQYF. CDR3 sequence (DNA): TGTGCCAAATCTATTCAAGAGACCCAGTACTTC.

To note about this clone: At one end the junction does not follow the germline gene, possibly because of a read error. V gene TRBV7-7 combines with J gene TRBJ2-5; 10 bases match TRBD2. CDR1 SSHAT and CDR2 FNYEAQ come from the germline V gene (reference sequence). The CDR3 length is 16 residues. The CDR3 is CASSLLAGGGAETQYF. DNA of the CDR3: TGTGCTAGCAGCTTATTAGCGGGAGGCGGGGCAGAGACCCAGTACTTC.

V gene TRBV4-1 combines with J gene TRBJ2-1, with 7 positions matching TRBD2. The CDR3 runs to 16 residues. V lost 4 bases, J lost 1 base, and 7 bases stayed unmatched. Per the germline V gene, CDR1 is MGHRA and CDR2 is YSYEKL. CDR3 protein: CASSRGLVASYNEQFF. The CDR3 DNA is TGCGCCAGCAGCCGAGGACTAGTAGCGTCCTACAATGAGCAGTTCTTC.

V gene TRBV28 combines with J gene TRBJ1-1; TRBD1 matches at 7 bases. CDR3 length: 16 residues. Germline V gene sequence: CDR1 MDHEN, CDR2 SYDVKM. J was trimmed by 0 bases and V by 3 bases; bases with no gene match: 7. CDR3: CASSFLPGQLNTEAFF. CDR3 coding DNA: TGTGCCAGCAGTTTCCTCCCGGGACAGTTGAACACTGAAGCTTTCTTT.

This clone was seen more than once but under ten times. The chain links TRBV28 to TRBJ2-7; 7 bases fit TRBD1. After removal of 4 bases from V and 0 bases from J, the junction contained 18 bases not matched to a gene. The CDR3 runs 19 residues. CDR1 and CDR2 (germline): MDHEN, SYDVKM. The DNA of the CDR3 is TGTGCCAGCAGTTACCGGCTCCAAACAGGGGCCGCAAACTCCTACGAGCAGTACTTC. It encodes CASSYRLQTGAANSYEQYF.

This chain joins TRBV6-5 and TRBJ1-2; maybe TRBD1 (6 bases). Germline-derived CDR1 and CDR2 are MNHEY and SVGAGI. The CDR3 loop spans 14 amino acids. V was pared by 0 bases and J by 2 bases, with 7 bases between. For the CDR3, the DNA is TGTGCCAGCAGTTACTCCCAGGGGAACTATGGCTACACCTTC. This codes for CASSYSQGNYGYTF.

This chain connects TRBV5-1 to TRBJ2-5; the D gene is possibly TRBD1 (6 bases). The CDR3 has 13 amino acids. With 6 bases removed from V and 1 base from J, the gap between germline ends came to 10 bases. Germline CDR1 reads SGHRS; CDR2 reads YFSETQ. The DNA of the CDR3 is TGCGCCAGCAACAGGGACACCCAAGAGACCCAGTACTTC. Amino acid sequence: CASNRDTQETQYF. Filled out from reference TRBV5-1 and TRBJ2-5, the complete variable domain reads KAGVTQTPRYLIKTRGQQVTLSCSPISGHRSVSWYQQTPGQGLQFLFEYFSETQRNKGNFPGRFSGRQFSNSRSEMNVSTLELGDSALYLCASNRDTQETQYFGPGTRLLVL.

The J gene is TRBJ2-5, the V gene TRBV4-1; possible D gene TRBD1, 6 bases. The germline V gene has CDR1 MGHRA and CDR2 YSYEKL. The CDR3 covers 17 residues. Trimming shortened V by 0 bases and J by 0 bases, and 14 bases separated the two germline ends. The chain's CDR3 is CASSQDLGGPYQETQYF. CDR3 coding DNA: TGCGCCAGCAGCCAAGATCTAGGGGGACCGTACCAAGAGACCCAGTACTTC.

The V and J genes are TRBV28 and TRBJ1-1; D not certain. The germline gives CDR1 MDHEN, CDR2 SYDVKM. CDR3 length equals 13 residues. V gave up 4 bases and J gave up 5 bases, with 11 bases separating them. The CDR3 DNA is TGTGCCAGCAGTTCCCCGTCGGGTACTGAAGCTTTCTTT. It yields the protein CASSSPSGTEAFF.

This chain links TRBV27 with TRBJ2-2, with TRBD1 matching 7 bases. CDR3 size: 16 residues. Germline loops: CDR1 MNHEY, CDR2 SMNVEV (reference sequence). With 4 bases clipped from V and 4 bases from J, the junction kept 9 bases outside the gene matches. The CDR3 spells CASSSWEGGGTGELFF. In DNA, the CDR3 is TGTGCCAGCAGTTCTTGGGAAGGGGGCGGCACCGGGGAGCTGTTTTTT.

The rearrangement links TRBV23-1 to TRBJ1-4; 8 bases are shared with TRBD1. TRBV23-1 is flagged as an ORF with uncertain function. The CDR3 contains 17 residues. V was pared by 0 bases and J by 5 bases, with 8 bases of the junction left unmatched. CDR3 loop: CASSQSRTTGANEKLFF. DNA of the CDR3: TGCGCCAGCAGTCAATCGAGGACGACAGGGGCAAATGAAAAACTGTTTTTT.

The chain is built from TRBV15 and TRBJ1-5; 9 positions match TRBD1. The V and J ends lost 1 base and 5 bases, in that order; junction bases with no gene match: 12. Germline V gene data show CDR1 as LNHNV and CDR2 as YYDKDF (reference sequence). The CDR3 is 18 amino acids. CDR3 loop: CATSRVGGQGSGYQPQHF. CDR3 coding DNA: TGTGCCACCAGCAGAGTTGGGGGACAGGGTTCAGGTTATCAGCCCCAGCATTTT.

The CDR3 loop is CASSFGTSGSGEQYF. The CDR3 region has the DNA TGTGCCAGCAGCTTCGGGACTAGCGGGAGTGGTGAGCAGTACTTC. The chain employs TRBV7-8 and TRBJ2-7; 14 bases fit TRBD2. Looked up from germline, CDR1 is SGHVS and CDR2 is FQNEAQ. V trimming: 3 bases; J trimming: 7 bases; junction bases outside the gene matches: 5. The CDR3 totals 15 residues.

This chain joins TRBV7-2 and TRBJ2-7; a possible D gene is TRBD2 (6 bases). The V end was cut by 4 bases, the J end by 4 bases, with 14 bases between. This CDR3 is built from 14 residues. CDR1 and CDR2 from the germline V gene are SGHTA and FQGNSA. CDR3 residues: CASSSPAGGYEQYF. The DNA of the CDR3 is TGTGCCAGCAGCTCCCCCGCCGGGGGATACGAGCAGTACTTC.

This clone was seen a single time. The chain links TRBV7-2 to TRBJ2-3, with 7 bases identical to TRBD2. J was trimmed by 4 bases and V by 2 bases; bases with no gene match: 3. The CDR3 consists of 14 residues. CDR1 and CDR2 (germline): SGHTA, FQGNSA. The CDR3 spells CASSLIAGADTQYF. DNA of the CDR3: TGTGCCAGCAGCTTAATCGCGGGAGCAGATACGCAGTATTTT.

For the CDR3, the DNA is TGTGCCAGCAGCCTCTCAGGGGCGGACGAGCAGTACTTC. Translation: CASSLSGADEQYF. V and J are TRBV27 and TRBJ2-7; TRBD1 might be the D (6 bases). The germline gives CDR1 MNHEY, CDR2 SMNVEV (reference sequence). V gave up 6 bases and J gave up 5 bases, with 14 bases separating them. The CDR3 runs 13 residues.

This clone was found once. The CDR3 DNA reads TGCAGCGCGCGGGAGGAAGGCTACGAGCAGTACTTC. It yields the protein CSAREEGYEQYF. The chain recombines TRBV29-1 with TRBJ2-5, with 8 bases lining up with TRBD2. The J call may not be correct, given that the DNA end is closer to TRBJ2-7. There are 12 residues in the CDR3. Germline values: CDR1 SQVTM, CDR2 ANQGSEA.